This T cell receptor beta chain was obtained from a study of T-cell memory formation after mild COVID-19. Study as a whole: TCR clusters were largely donor specific.

Per the germline V gene, CDR1 is SEHNR and CDR2 is FQNEAQ (reference sequence). The CDR3 consists of 13 residues. Trimming shortened V by 6 bases and J by 5 bases, and 10 bases separated the two germline ends. On this clonotype: The antigen remains unidentified.

Amplification by 5'RACE using constant-segment primers produced TCR alpha and TCR beta cDNA libraries that carried sample barcodes and UMIs. TCRdb called the 5' RACE reads again in MiXCR, with one record for every CDR3 protein. The sample lists 120,000 or so distinct CDR3 sequences, about 5.9% occurring once. The study, taken as a whole, reports: A balance of CD4 and CD8 characterized clones contracting day 15 to 85, whereas later expanders leaned CD4+. The study detected some responding clones in pre-infection memory, suggesting cross-reactive memory joined.

Sequenced input: PBMCs or a T cell subset sorted from them (not recorded which). The chain uses TRBV7-9 and TRBJ2-2, with D hard to call. The receptor was derived from an adult woman who had mild COVID-19 (a few samples of this study predate the infection). Cell type and time point are not known. The CDR3 reads CASRPLETGELFF. Here the CDR3 DNA reads TGTGCCAGCAGGCCCCTAGAGACCGGGGAGCTGTTTTTT.